What follows are 15 T cell receptor beta chains derived from one specimen sequenced in a study of T cell repertoires in cytomegalovirus infection. Each CDR3 protein is one row after TCRdb ran MiXCR on the reads. The sample comprises fewer than 250,000 distinct CDR3 sequences, approximately 13% of which are singletons, and 1.5% to 2% rests with the top ten. Material: PBMCs. These TCRs come from a human donor in good health (CMV status not recorded). Some clones in this sample may be carry-over from other donors' samples.

The sample holds a few counts of this clonotype. The chain links TRBV29-1 to TRBJ2-1; 7 nucleotides match TRBD2. The CDR3 covers 14 residues. With 3 bases clipped from V and 6 bases from J, the junction kept 8 bases outside the gene matches. In germline, CDR1 is SQVTM, CDR2 ANQGSEA. CDR3: CSVDERDGSNEQFF. The DNA of the CDR3 is TGCAGCGTTGATGAGCGGGATGGAAGCAATGAGCAGTTCTTC.

This clonotype was counted a few times. CDR3 region: CASSLVEVGEQFF. DNA of the CDR3: TGCGCCAGCAGCTTGGTCGAAGTTGGTGAGCAGTTCTTC. The chain combines TRBV5-1 with TRBJ2-1; no firm D call. Trimming took 0 bases from V and 9 from J, leaving 10 bases between them. The CDR3 length is 13 residues. The germline V gene has CDR1 SGHRS and CDR2 YFSETQ. The whole variable domain, filled in from reference TRBV5-1 and TRBJ2-1, reads KAGVTQTPRYLIKTRGQQVTLSCSPISGHRSVSWYQQTPGQGLQFLFEYFSETQRNKGNFPGRFSGRQFSNSRSEMNVSTLELGDSALYLCASSLVEVGEQFFGPGTRLTVL.

This clonotype was counted many times. The genes are TRBV7-2 and TRBJ1-3; no definite D call. Germline V gene data show CDR1 as SGHTA and CDR2 as FQGNSA. The CDR3 covers 17 residues. With 0 bases removed from V and 0 bases from J, the gap between germline ends came to 12 bases. The CDR3 nucleotides are TGTGCCAGCAGCTTAGCCCCAGGCCCCGGCTCTGGAAACACCATATATTTT. Its protein product is CASSLAPGPGSGNTIYF.

In this sample, this clonotype turned up many times. The V gene is TRBV7-2, the J gene TRBJ1-2; D might be TRBD1 (6 bases). The CDR3 is 14 amino acids. CDR1 SGHTA and CDR2 FQGNSA come from the germline V gene. V lost 0 bases and J 4 bases, leaving 9 bases between the germline ends. DNA of the CDR3: TGTGCCAGCAGCTTAGCGCGCAGGGGCTATGGCTACACCTTC. Residues: CASSLARRGYGYTF.

This clonotype was picked up a small number of times. The chain couples TRBV28 to TRBJ2-1; D possibly corresponds to TRBD1 (6 bases). V shed 4 bases and J shed 2 bases, with 18 bases lying between them. The CDR3 runs to 17 residues. The V gene's germline CDR1 is MDHEN and CDR2 SYDVKM. DNA of the CDR3: TGTGCCAGCAGTTCTACCGCTCGGACAGAGACCTACAATGAGCAGTTCTTC. Translation: CASSSTARTETYNEQFF.

This clonotype came up a few times. The rearrangement joins TRBV28 to TRBJ2-7, with TRBD2 identical over 11 bases. The CDR3 covers 15 residues. Germline V gene sequence: CDR1 MDHEN, CDR2 SYDVKM. With 4 bases clipped from V and 3 bases from J, the junction kept 5 bases outside the gene matches. CDR3 sequence reads: CASSSTSGKGYEQYF. As DNA, the CDR3 is TGTGCCAGCAGTTCGACTAGCGGGAAGGGCTACGAGCAGTACTTC.

This clonotype was counted many times. V gene TRBV7-2 combines with J gene TRBJ2-7; no reliable D call. This CDR3 has 14 residues. CDR1 and CDR2 from the germline V gene are SGHTA and FQGNSA. V gave up 5 bases and J gave up 7 bases, with 18 bases separating them. The CDR3 DNA follows: TGTGCCAGCAGCCCGCTCCTGGGAAATGGGGAGCAGTACTTC. It is translated as CASSPLLGNGEQYF.

The CDR3 region is CASSPGALSYEQYF. Here the CDR3 DNA reads TGTGCCAGTAGTCCCGGGGCGTTATCCTACGAGCAGTACTTC. The rearrangement uses TRBV19 and TRBJ2-7; perhaps D is TRBD1 or TRBD2 (5 bases each). CDR1 and CDR2 from the germline V gene are LNHDA and SQIVND (reference sequence). The CDR3 totals 14 residues. The V end was cut by 5 bases, the J end by 1 base, with 12 bases between.

This clonotype was recorded at least ten times. V is TRBV7-2 and J is TRBJ2-6, with D perhaps TRBD1 or TRBD2 (6 bases each). Germline CDR1 and CDR2: SGHTA and FQGNSA. The V end lost 2 bases, the J end lost 4 bases, and 15 bases lay between the germline ends. The CDR3 covers 17 residues. In nucleotides, the CDR3 is TGTGCCAGCAGCTTAAGGGGGGCAGGGGCGGGGGCCAACGTCCTGACTTTC. The encoded protein is CASSLRGAGAGANVLTF.

This clonotype was seen a handful of times. The chain links TRBV29-1 to TRBJ1-2; D not certain. Trimming removed 4 bases from V and 5 bases from J, with 8 bases in between. The CDR3 runs 11 residues. Germline CDR1 reads SQVTM; CDR2 reads ANQGSEA. CDR3 sequence reads: CSVGESYGYTF. The CDR3, as DNA: TGCAGCGTTGGAGAGTCATATGGCTACACCTTC.

Many counts were recorded for this clonotype. The V and J genes are TRBV7-2 and TRBJ1-1; 8 nucleotides line up with TRBD1. The J segment lost 4 bases and the V segment lost 5 bases, leaving 6 bases of the junction unmatched. The CDR3 length is 14 residues. Per the germline V gene, CDR1 is SGHTA and CDR2 is FQGNSA. This CDR3 is CASSDRGGSTEAFF. DNA for the CDR3: TGTGCCAGCAGCGACAGGGGAGGATCCACTGAAGCTTTCTTT.

This rearrangement joins TRBV12-3 or TRBV12-4 to TRBJ2-5; 7 bases line up with TRBD2. The CDR3 runs to 14 residues. Trimming at V came to 5 bases and at J to 5 bases, leaving 8 bases not matched to a gene. CDR3 nucleotide sequence: TGTGCCAGCAGTCTGGAGCGGGACGACGAGACCCAGTACTTC. As protein: CASSLERDDETQYF.

This clonotype was seen more than once but under ten times. CDR3 in amino acids: CASGSTSGANVLTF. The CDR3 DNA reads TGTGCTAGTGGTTCAACATCTGGGGCCAACGTCCTGACTTTC. The rearrangement uses TRBV12-5 and TRBJ2-6; no clear D. Germline V CDR1 and CDR2: LGHNT, FRNRAP. V shed 4 bases and J shed 1 base, with 5 bases lying between them. The CDR3 extends over 14 amino acids.

This clonotype was observed many times. The genes are TRBV7-2 and TRBJ2-7; TRBD2 agrees at 11 bases. In germline, CDR1 is SGHTA, CDR2 FQGNSA. The trim removed 5 bases at V and 0 bases at J, leaving 15 bases unmatched. The CDR3 sequence is 19 residues long. Here the CDR3 reads CASSPHPLAGASSSYEQYF. The CDR3 nucleotides read TGTGCCAGCAGCCCTCACCCACTAGCGGGAGCTTCGAGCTCCTACGAGCAGTACTTC.

CDR3 in DNA: TGCAGCGTTGCTGGGGCTACAGGGGGGAATCAGCCCCAGCATTTT. Its protein is CSVAGATGGNQPQHF. This chain connects TRBV29-1 to TRBJ1-5; 8 nucleotides agree with TRBD1. The CDR3 consists of 15 residues. The junction had 9 bases not matched to a gene; V was cut back by 4 bases and J by 4 bases. CDR1 and CDR2 (germline): SQVTM, ANQGSEA. Full variable domain (remainder filled in from reference TRBV29-1 and TRBJ1-5): SAVISQKPSRDICQRGTSLTIQCQVDSQVTMMFWYRQQPGQSLTLIATANQGSEATYESGFVIDKFPISRPNLTFSTLTVSNMSPEDSSIYLCSVAGATGGNQPQHFGDGTRLSIL.